Following are 22 T cell receptor beta chains from one sample sequenced in a study of T cells in Graves' hyperthyroidism and ophthalmopathy. Amplified TCR beta CDR3 regions derived from RNA transcripts. During a first-round RT-PCR of the TCR CDR3, the HTBI primer set was used. TCRdb ran MiXCR on the multiplex PCR reads and lists one entry per CDR3 protein. The sample shows around 700,000 distinct CDR3 sequences, roughly 20% of them seen only once. The material sequenced was blood. These receptors were obtained from a woman aged 45-59 years with Graves' hyperthyroidism that later progressed to Graves' ophthalmopathy.

There are many counts of this clonotype. The V call is TRBV7-2, the J call TRBJ1-5; D may be TRBD1 (6 bases). Germline CDR1 reads SGHTA; CDR2 reads FQGNSA. The CDR3 is made up of 15 amino acids. Trimming cost V 1 base and J 0 bases, with 7 bases left between them. CDR3 nucleotides: TGTGCCAGCAGCTTAGTAGGGGGTAGCAATCAGCCCCAGCATTTT. As protein: CASSLVGGSNQPQHF.

This chain uses TRBV6-2 or TRBV6-3 with TRBJ1-4; maybe TRBD1 (6 bases). Looked up from germline, CDR1 is MNHEY and CDR2 is SVGEGT. The CDR3 is 17 residues long. The V and J ends lost 0 bases and 7 bases respectively, with 18 bases between them. The CDR3 sequence is CASSYSTHPGRGEKLFF. The DNA for the CDR3 is TGTGCCAGCAGTTACTCAACCCACCCCGGCAGGGGTGAAAAACTGTTTTTT.

This clonotype was detected ten times or more. This chain uses TRBV7-6 with TRBJ1-1, with no clear D. The CDR3 has 14 amino acids. In germline, CDR1 is SGHVS, CDR2 FNYEAQ. Between the trimmed V and J ends, which lost 0 bases and 5 bases, there was a span of 10 bases. The CDR3 is CASSLAAGGTEAFF. CDR3 coding DNA: TGTGCCAGCAGCTTAGCGGCGGGTGGAACTGAAGCTTTCTTT.

A remark on this clonotype: This sequence may be a read error, since a much larger clone differs from it by one base. The chain links TRBV30 to TRBJ2-7; D could derive from TRBD1 or TRBD2 (7 bases each). CDR1 GTSNPN and CDR2 SVGIG come from the germline V gene (reference sequence). The CDR3 is 14 residues long. Trimming stripped 3 bases from V and 7 bases from J, with 19 bases between. The CDR3 DNA reads TGTGCCTGGAGCTATCCAGGGGGGGCAGGGGAGCAGTACTTC. It translates to CAWSYPGGAGEQYF.

V and J are TRBV7-2 and TRBJ2-3, with D uncertain. V was shortened by 7 bases and J by 4 bases, with 18 bases between the two germline ends. There are 15 residues in the CDR3. In germline, CDR1 is SGHTA, CDR2 FQGNSA. The CDR3 protein is CASISETPWADTQYF. The CDR3 DNA reads as TGTGCCAGCATCTCAGAGACCCCGTGGGCAGATACGCAGTATTTT.

This clonotype was recorded at least ten times. The chain combines TRBV5-1 with TRBJ1-2; D gene uncertain. V was shortened by 4 bases and J by 8 bases, with 18 bases between the two germline ends. The CDR3 totals 14 residues. Germline V lookup: CDR1 SGHRS, CDR2 YFSETQ. The CDR3 nucleotides read TGCGCCAGCAGCGCCACCTCTGCATGGCGGGGCTACACCTTC. Its translation: CASSATSAWRGYTF.

This clonotype was recorded at least ten times. This rearrangement joins TRBV2 to TRBJ2-5, with D perhaps matching TRBD1 (6 bases). Trimming removed 7 bases from V and 2 bases from J, with 11 bases in between. Germline CDR1 reads SNHLY; CDR2 reads FYNNEI. The CDR3 length is 13 residues. CDR3 sequence (DNA): TGTGCCAGCAAAGGGACACCTCAAGAGACCCAGTACTTC. Translated, it gives CASKGTPQETQYF.

This rearrangement joins TRBV12-3 or TRBV12-4 to TRBJ2-3; D is unresolved. Trimming took 3 bases from V and 0 from J, leaving 4 bases between them. The CDR3 length is 13 residues. Here the CDR3 reads CASSFKSTDTQYF. In DNA form, the CDR3 reads TGTGCCAGCAGTTTCAAGAGCACAGATACGCAGTATTTT.

The chain carries TRBV4-1 and TRBJ2-7; the match to TRBD1 covers 7 bases. CDR3 size: 16 residues. V trimming: 0 bases; J trimming: 2 bases; junction bases outside the gene matches: 7. Germline V gene data show CDR1 as MGHRA and CDR2 as YSYEKL. CDR3 coding DNA: TGCGCCAGCAGCCAAGAACGCGACAGGGACACCTACGAGCAGTACTTC. Its protein is CASSQERDRDTYEQYF.

The sample holds many counts of this clonotype. This chain uses TRBV11-3 with TRBJ2-1; D may be TRBD1 or TRBD2 (5 bases each). This CDR3 comprises 13 residues. Per germline, CDR1 SGHNT and CDR2 YENEEA. Trimming left V 6 bases short and J 8 bases short, with 14 bases between. The CDR3 coding sequence is TGTGCCAGCAGAGTGGGACCCGAGGATGAGCAGTTCTTC. As protein: CASRVGPEDEQFF.

This clonotype was detected many times. The V gene is TRBV3-1, the J gene TRBJ2-1, with TRBD2 matching over 12 bases. The CDR3 length is 17 residues. Germline V gene sequence: CDR1 LGHDT, CDR2 YNNKEL (reference sequence). V lost 0 bases to trimming and J lost 5 bases; unmatched junction nucleotides: 5. This chain's CDR3 is CASSQERLAGVDNEQFF. The DNA for the CDR3 is TGTGCCAGCAGCCAAGAAAGACTAGCGGGGGTTGACAATGAGCAGTTCTTC.

This clonotype was detected ten times or more. The chain recombines TRBV3-1 with TRBJ2-1, with a tentative D call TRBD2 (5 bases). The CDR3 length is 11 residues. Trimming shortened V by 6 bases and J by 8 bases, and 8 bases separated the two germline ends. CDR1 LGHDT and CDR2 YNNKEL come from the germline V gene (reference sequence). The CDR3 here is CASRRSDEQFF. The CDR3 nucleotides read TGTGCCAGCAGACGTAGCGATGAGCAGTTCTTC.

This clonotype has at least ten counts. The genes are TRBV6-2 or TRBV6-3 and TRBJ2-5; perhaps TRBD2 as D (5 bases). The CDR3 covers 13 residues. The V gene lost 6 bases and the J gene lost 4 bases, with 12 bases spanning the gap. The germline CDR1 and CDR2 sequences are MNHEY and SVGEGT. The chain's CDR3 is CASRDLYGETQYF. CDR3 nucleotide sequence: TGTGCCAGCAGGGACTTGTACGGAGAGACCCAGTACTTC.

The chain is built from TRBV2 and TRBJ1-5, with D tentatively TRBD1 (6 bases). The CDR3 loop spans 15 amino acids. Trimming took 5 bases from V and 7 from J, leaving 18 bases between them. Per germline, CDR1 SNHLY and CDR2 FYNNEI. The DNA of the CDR3 is TGTGCCAGCAGTCCCACTTCGGGGGCACGACAGCCCCAGCATTTT. Translated, it gives CASSPTSGARQPQHF.

This clonotype was seen ten or more times. This chain links TRBV20-1 with TRBJ1-5; D gene unclear. The length of the CDR3 is 15 residues. V lost 6 bases to trimming and J lost 0 bases, with 15 bases between them. CDR1 is DFQATT and CDR2 is SNEGSKA in the germline V gene (reference sequence). The DNA of the CDR3 is TGCAGTGCCCAAAGAGATGGGGATAGCAATCAGCCCCAGCATTTT. Residues: CSAQRDGDSNQPQHF.

The table lists this clonotype with a few counts. The chain recombines TRBV20-1 with TRBJ1-4; 8 nucleotides match TRBD1. CDR3 length: 13 amino acids. Trimming took 5 bases from V and 7 from J; bases not matched to a gene: 6. The germline CDR1 and CDR2 sequences are DFQATT and SNEGSKA (reference sequence). CDR3 amino acids: CSADQGAGEKLFF. In DNA, the CDR3 is TGCAGTGCTGACCAGGGGGCGGGTGAAAAACTGTTTTTT.

The gene calls are TRBV20-1 and TRBJ2-1; 12 bases are a match to TRBD2. CDR3 size: 13 residues. The V segment lost 3 bases and the J segment 9 bases; nucleotides outside the gene matches: 3. Germline loops: CDR1 DFQATT, CDR2 SNEGSKA (reference sequence). CDR3 sequence (DNA): TGCAGTGCTAGTAGACTAGCGGGGGTTGAGCAGTTCTTC. Its translation is CSASRLAGVEQFF.

This clonotype occurred a few times. The chain has TRBV3-1 and TRBJ1-5, with a possible D match to TRBD1 (6 bases). V lost 1 base and J lost 7, with 17 bases in between. This CDR3 contains 16 residues. The germline gives CDR1 LGHDT, CDR2 YNNKEL (reference sequence). CDR3 loop: CASSQAPLGAGQPQHF. As DNA, the CDR3 is TGTGCCAGCAGCCAAGCTCCTTTGGGGGCTGGACAGCCCCAGCATTTT.

CDR3 bases: TGCGCCAGCAGTCGCAGGACTAGCGGGGGTAAAGAGACCCAGTACTTC. Its translation is CASSRRTSGGKETQYF. The chain employs TRBV5-1 and TRBJ2-5, with 13 bases identical to TRBD2. The CDR3 spans 16 residues. After removal of 5 bases from V and 3 bases from J, the junction contained 7 bases not matched to a gene. The germline gives CDR1 SGHRS, CDR2 YFSETQ.

Many counts were recorded for this clonotype. The chain joins TRBV20-1 to TRBJ2-5; D possibly matches TRBD1 or TRBD2 (5 bases each). CDR1 is DFQATT and CDR2 is SNEGSKA in the germline V gene (reference sequence). The CDR3 has 14 residues. The V end was cut by 0 bases, the J end by 2 bases, with 10 bases between. CDR3 loop: CSARDIWGQETQYF. The CDR3 bases are TGCAGTGCTAGAGATATCTGGGGGCAAGAGACCCAGTACTTC.

This clonotype was observed at least ten times. This chain uses TRBV7-6 with TRBJ2-3, with a weak D call TRBD2 (6 bases). Trimming left V 5 bases short and J 6 bases short, with 18 bases between. The CDR3 has 15 amino acids. Germline loops: CDR1 SGHVS, CDR2 FNYEAQ. The CDR3 reads CASSAHGGSGDTQYF. The CDR3 DNA follows: TGTGCCAGCAGCGCCCATGGAGGGTCGGGTGATACGCAGTATTTT. The full variable domain, completed using reference TRBV7-6 and TRBJ2-3, is GAGVSQSPRYKVTKRGQDVALRCDPISGHVSLYWYRQALGQGPEFLTYFNYEAQQDKSGLPNDRFSAERPEGSISTLTIQRTEQRDSAMYRCASSAHGGSGDTQYFGPGTRLTVL.

The V and J genes are TRBV7-9 and TRBJ2-3; no clear D gene. The germline V and J ends were trimmed by 1 base and 4 bases, with 12 bases remaining between them. This CDR3 is built from 15 residues. Germline V CDR1 and CDR2: SEHNR, FQNEAQ (reference sequence). This CDR3 reads CASSLVGTGADTQYF. CDR3 nucleotide sequence: TGTGCCAGCAGCTTAGTAGGAACTGGAGCAGATACGCAGTATTTT.